These T cell receptor beta chains were read from a single sample in a study of T cell responses to AZD1222 COVID-19 vaccine. Sequenced by immunoSEQ multiplex PCR; TCRdb stores in-frame clones only, minus some. The sample yields around 88,000 clones, about 91% seen once. The specimen was peripheral blood, collected on day 0 of MenACWY control vaccination. These receptors all come from an adult in good health. The CDR3 runs from the conserved cysteine through the conserved F or W. A D gene is named only where the DNA matches it firmly. Some rows have no size entry. The others give once, few or many, or a class for an expanded clone.

d_call clone_size j_call v_call cdr3_nt cdr3_aa
. . TRBJ2-3 TRBV9 TGTGCCAGCAGCGTAGACGCAGGGGCAGATACGCAGTATTTT CASSVDAGADTQYF
. . TRBJ1-5 TRBV4-2 TGTGCCAGCAGCCAAGAGGCAAGGGGCAATCAGCCCCAGCATTTT CASSQEARGNQPQHF
. . TRBJ2-3 TRBV1 TGCACCAGCAGCCAAGATTTCGTGACTAGCGGGGGGGCCACAGATACGCAGTATTTT CTSSQDFVTSGGATDTQYF
TRBD1 once TRBJ2-3 TRBV7-4 TGTGCCAGCAGCTTACCCAACACCTCGGGACAGGGTTGGTCAGATACGCAGTATTTT CASSLPNTSGQGWSDTQYF
. . TRBJ1-5 TRBV19 TGTGCCAGTAACCTGGTCACAGGGAGCAATCAGCCCCAGCATTTT CASNLVTGSNQPQHF
. . TRBJ2-1 TRBV5-1 TGCGCCAGCAGCTTGGGGACAGACAATGAGCAGTTCTTC CASSLGTDNEQFF
. . TRBJ2-1 TRBV9 TGTGCCAGCAGCGTGGGGGGCTGGAGCTCCTACAATGAGCAGTTCTTC CASSVGGWSSYNEQFF
. once TRBJ2-7 TRBV4-2 TGTGCCAGCAGCCAAGAAGTCGGCAATTCCCCCTACGAGCAGTACTTC CASSQEVGNSPYEQYF
. . TRBJ1-6 TRBV4-1 TGCGCCAGCAGCCGGGACGGAAATTCACCCCTCCACTTT CASSRDGNSPLHF
. . TRBJ2-1 TRBV5-4 TGTGCCAGCAGCTTGGCAGGATCCTACAATGAGCAGTTCTTC CASSLAGSYNEQFF
. . TRBJ1-3 TRBV27 TGTGCCAGCAGTTCTTCCTTCTCTGGAAACACCATATATTTT CASSSSFSGNTIYF
. . TRBJ2-5 TRBV2 TGTGCCAGCAGTGAAGGCGGGGGCCAGGGAGAGACCCAGTACTTC CASSEGGGQGETQYF
. few TRBJ1-1 TRBV11-3 TGTGCCAGCAGCTTAGATTTCGCCCAGGCTCCTGAAGCTTTCTTT CASSLDFAQAPEAFF
. once TRBJ1-5 TRBV11-1 TGTGCCAGCAGCTTAGTAAGGCGGGGCAATCAGCCCCAGCATTTT CASSLVRRGNQPQHF
. once TRBJ1-1 TRBV29-1 TGCAGCGTTGAAGGGACCATGAACACTGAAGCTTTCTTT CSVEGTMNTEAFF
. . TRBJ1-4 TRBV5-8 TGTGCCAGCAGCTTCTCAGGGAGGGGGTCCGCTGAAAAACTGTTTTTT CASSFSGRGSAEKLFF
. . TRBJ1-2 TRBV19 TGTGCCAGTAGTATTCGGGCAAACTATGGCTACACCTTC CASSIRANYGYTF
. . TRBJ1-5 TRBV7-8 TGTGCCAGCAGCTTAGGAAATTCCAGGAGCAATCAGCCCCAGCATTTT CASSLGNSRSNQPQHF
. once TRBJ1-5 TRBV5-1 TGCGCCAGCAGTTCTGGGGACGGCAATCAGCCCCAGCATTTT CASSSGDGNQPQHF
TRBD2 once TRBJ2-5 TRBV15 TGTGCCACCGGACTAGCGGGGGGATCGGAGACCCAGTACTTC CATGLAGGSETQYF
. . TRBJ1-3 TRBV5-1 TGCGCCAGCAGCTTGGATCAGCCTGAGGGAAACACCATATATTTT CASSLDQPEGNTIYF
TRBD1 . TRBJ1-4 TRBV18 TGTGCCAGCTCCCCTCTAGGGACAGAGGGGGAAAAACTGTTTTTT CASSPLGTEGEKLFF
. . TRBJ1-2 TRBV19 TGTGCCAGTAGTCCCCGCGAGGGACTAGCTAACTATGGCTACACCTTC CASSPREGLANYGYTF
. . TRBJ2-7 TRBV3-1/TRBV3-2 TGTGCCAGCAGCCAAGAACCCGGGACATTTGGGGCCTACGAGCAGTACTTC CASSQEPGTFGAYEQYF
. . TRBJ1-2 TRBV19 TGTGCCAGTCGAAGCGACGGGGGTAGCTACACCTTC CASRSDGGSYTF
TRBD1 . TRBJ2-2 TRBV28 TGTGCCAGCAGACCGGGACAGGTCGGCACCGGGGAGCTGTTTTTT CASRPGQVGTGELFF
. . TRBJ1-3 TRBV4-2 TGTGCCAGCAGCCAGGCCGAGAGTGCTGGAAACACCATATATTTT CASSQAESAGNTIYF
TRBD1 . TRBJ2-2 TRBV5-4 TGTGCCAGCAGCGCCCGGGACAGGGACACCGGGGAGCTGTTTTTT CASSARDRDTGELFF
TRBD1 . TRBJ2-7 TRBV11-3 TGTGCCAGCAGCCCCGGACAGGGGGCCGGATACGAGCAGTACTTC CASSPGQGAGYEQYF
. once TRBJ2-3 TRBV9 TGTGCCAGCAGCGTAGTAACAGATACGCAGTATTTT CASSVVTDTQYF
. . TRBJ2-3 TRBV19 TGTGCCAGTAGTATAGATCACAGCACAGATACGCAGTATTTT CASSIDHSTDTQYF
. few TRBJ1-2 TRBV5-5 TGTGCCAGCGGCACATCTAACTATGGCTACACCTTC CASGTSNYGYTF
. . TRBJ1-6 TRBV23-1 TGCGCCAGCAGTCAGTTGAATTCACCCCTCCACTTT CASSQLNSPLHF
. . TRBJ1-4 TRBV25-1 TGTGCCAGCAGTGAAAACCCTCGCTTGGGTGCAACTAATGAAAAACTGTTTTTT CASSENPRLGATNEKLFF
TRBD1 once TRBJ2-2 TRBV6-5 TGTGCCAGTTCCCTCCGGGACAGGAACACCGGGGAGCTGTTTTTT CASSLRDRNTGELFF
. . TRBJ1-6 TRBV4-1 TGCGCCAGCAGCCAAGTCACTGGGGAGTGGTCACCCCTCCACTTT CASSQVTGEWSPLHF
TRBD2 . TRBJ2-5 TRBV30 TGTGCCTGGAGTGTAAGAGCTAGCGGGGGCCAAGAGACCCAGTACTTC CAWSVRASGGQETQYF
TRBD1 . TRBJ1-2 TRBV18 TGTGCCAGCTCACCAAGTACAGGGGGACGCTATGGCTACACCTTC CASSPSTGGRYGYTF
TRBD1 . TRBJ1-1 TRBV30 TGTGCCTGGAGTGTAGGGGGACAGGGGGCTCTTGAAGCTTTCTTT CAWSVGGQGALEAFF
. . TRBJ2-2 TRBV27 TGTGCCAGCAGTTTAACGCAGGGGTGGTCCGGGGAGCTGTTTTTT CASSLTQGWSGELFF
. . TRBJ2-1 TRBV2 TGTGCCAGCAGTCGAATGCTATGGGACAATGAGCAGTTCTTC CASSRMLWDNEQFF
. once TRBJ1-5 TRBV10-3 TGTGCCATCAGTGATCAGGGCGGAAGCAATCAGCCCCAGCATTTT CAISDQGGSNQPQHF
TRBD2 . TRBJ2-4 TRBV20-1 TGCAGTGCTAGTAGCGGGTGGAAAAACATTCAGTACTTC CSASSGWKNIQYF
TRBD1 few TRBJ1-3 TRBV5-1 TGCGCCAGCAGCAGATCACAGGGGGGCGGAAACACCATATATTTT CASSRSQGGGNTIYF
. . TRBJ1-5 TRBV19 TGTGCCAGTAGTATAGACCGGGACCACCAGCATTTT CASSIDRDHQHF
TRBD2 . TRBJ2-3 TRBV10-2 TGCGCCAGCAGTGAGGGACTAGCGGGGGGGCCGGTCACAGATACGCAGTATTTT CASSEGLAGGPVTDTQYF
TRBD2 . TRBJ2-1 TRBV4-3 TGCGCCAGCAGCCCGGGGACTAGCGGGGGGGCTCGTGAGCAGTTCTTC CASSPGTSGGAREQFF
. . TRBJ2-7 TRBV15 TGTGCCACCACTCTGGGAGGGGGCGAGTACGAGCAGTACTTC CATTLGGGEYEQYF
. . TRBJ1-1 TRBV5-1 TGCGCCAGCAGCCCCGACACGACGGGGAACACTGAAGCTTTCTTT CASSPDTTGNTEAFF
TRBD1 . TRBJ1-1 TRBV13 TGTGCCAGCAGCTACTCCGGGACAGGGAGTCGGAACACTGAAGCTTTCTTT CASSYSGTGSRNTEAFF